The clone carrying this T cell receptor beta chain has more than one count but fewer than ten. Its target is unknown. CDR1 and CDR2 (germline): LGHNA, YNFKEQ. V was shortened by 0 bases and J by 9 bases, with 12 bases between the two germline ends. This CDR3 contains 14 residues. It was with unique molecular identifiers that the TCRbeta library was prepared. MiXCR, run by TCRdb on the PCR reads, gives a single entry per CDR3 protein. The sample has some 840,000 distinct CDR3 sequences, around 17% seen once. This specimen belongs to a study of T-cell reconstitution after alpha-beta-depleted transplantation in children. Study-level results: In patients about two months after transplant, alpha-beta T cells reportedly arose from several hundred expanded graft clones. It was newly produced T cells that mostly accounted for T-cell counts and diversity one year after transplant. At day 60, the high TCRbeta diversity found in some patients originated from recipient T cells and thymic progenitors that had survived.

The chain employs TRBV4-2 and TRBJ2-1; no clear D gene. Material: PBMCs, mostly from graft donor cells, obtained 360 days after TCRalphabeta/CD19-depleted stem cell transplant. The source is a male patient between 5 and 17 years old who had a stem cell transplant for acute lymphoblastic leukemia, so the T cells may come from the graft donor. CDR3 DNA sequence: TGTGCCAGCAGCCAAGAGATTAGCTTCGGTGAGCAGTTCTTC. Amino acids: CASSQEISFGEQFF.